This T cell receptor (beta chain) was captured by sequencing in a study of blood T cell repertoires in COVID-19 (dated by TCRdb to 2020 to 2022). Concerning the study at large: The collaborator samples originated in the United States, Italy and Spain and spanned the acute and convalescent phases of COVID-19. The material from the prospective study consisted of cDNA or gDNA derived from T cells, B-cell-depleted T cells, or PBMCs. The dataset comprised deeply sampled blood TCRbeta repertoires from subjects exposed to, actively infected with, or recovered from COVID-19. A freely available public database, intended as a resource for researchers studying the immune response to SARS-CoV-2, is where the repertoires were released. Samples came from the ongoing ImmuneRACE study (first 160 participants) plus 1,254 subjects from 6 global collaborators. Sample metadata almost always included a de-identified subject ID, COVID-19 status, age in years and sex. Where available, HLA class I and class II types were taken from metadata supplied by the sample provider and were not determined by assay-based typing. What the study reported, not specific to this receptor: The amount of clinical and demographic metadata varied by source and participant and was provided uncurated.

The collaborating institutions used their own protocols to collect whole blood in K2EDTA tubes. For TCRbeta analysis, collaborators shipped samples in one of three forms: frozen whole blood, isolated PBMCs, or DNA extracted from either of those sample types. Looking up the germline V gene (reference sequence) yields CDR1 LGHDT and CDR2 YNNKEL. V loses 0 bases of germline sequence and J loses 4 bases, and the interval between the two ends is 7 bases. The CDR3 goes from the cysteine to the phenylalanine over 14 residues. Just the 42-base CDR3 DNA is kept, in frame starting at base 1. TCRbeta CDR3 regions were amplified from genomic DNA using the immunoSEQ Assay, a bias-controlled multiplex PCR. As for the authors' bioinformatics: The number of nucleated cells in each sample was estimated from the amplification of reference gene primers within the assay. To quantify the absolute abundance of each unique TCRbeta CDR3 rearrangement, sequence reads were collapsed and filtered. For each sample, productive Simpson clonality was calculated by taking the square root of Simpson's diversity index across productive rearrangements. Sourced from immuneACCESS, this table was stored by TCRdb with only in-frame sequences that have V and J called. A share of the clones is absent; for the studies checked, an unresolved V gene accounts for under half, and the remainder has no known explanation. The V and J calls and the clone size are those of that table, but D and trimming were determined from the DNA. This sample is represented by more than 100,000 clones; about 76% of them were singletons. Of the sample, over 7.5% falls within the top ten clones.

On this clone itself: This clone's antigen is unknown. There are no base qualities to consult, and no much larger clone falls within one base.

The receptor chain draws on TRBV3-1 (or the pseudogene TRBV3-2) and TRBJ2-1, with no confident D gene call. The sample was peripheral blood. This TCR was recovered from a woman aged 55-69 years with active or convalescent COVID-19. The CDR3: CASSQDLRYNEQFF. The nucleotide sequence is TGTGCCAGCAGCCAAGATCTGAGATACAATGAGCAGTTCTTC.